This record concerns one T cell receptor beta chain sequence. This entry is derived from a study of T cell responses to AZD1222 COVID-19 vaccine. This table comes from immunoSEQ multiplex PCR, and its TCRdb copy is limited to in-frame clones, with some not included. The sample has tens of thousands of clones; about 92% are singletons. The starting material was peripheral blood, obtained on day 0 of AZD1222 vaccination. This receptor was identified in an adult in good health.

The CDR3 nucleotides read TGTGCCAGCAGTTTAGATACGGGAGGGCCCAAAACCGGGGAGCTGTTTTTT. Protein product: CASSLDTGGPKTGELFF. J is TRBJ2-2 and V is TRBV27, with 8 bases aligning to TRBD2. Trimming took 2 bases from V and 5 from J; bases not matched to a gene: 10. CDR1 and CDR2 from the germline V gene are MNHEY and SMNVEV (reference sequence). The CDR3 sequence is 17 residues long.